The T cell receptor beta chain under discussion was sequenced for a study of cytomegalovirus exposure and HLA in healthy donors. Study-wide points: As a later analysis showed, a missense DCLRE1C variant was linked to trimming of TCR beta V- and J-genes.

Healthy bone marrow donors made up the donor group. This clone appeared a few times. What it binds is unknown. PCR employed 60 Vbeta and 13 Jbeta primers. The table came from immunoSEQ multiplex PCR; TCRdb's copy has only in-frame clones and leaves some out. The sample has about 110,000 clones; over 70% are singletons. CDR3 length equals 14 residues. Germline-derived CDR1 and CDR2 are MNHEY and SMNVEV (reference sequence). Unmatched junction bases numbered 6, after V lost 6 bases and J lost 6 bases. The receptor's source is a man aged 40-49 years in good health and CMV-seronegative. The chain has TRBV27 and TRBJ2-2; 8 bases align to TRBD1. Sequencing used PBMCs. The CDR3 coding sequence is TGTGCCAGCAGGGACGAGACAGGGGCCGGGGAGCTGTTTTTT. It yields the protein CASRDETGAGELFF.